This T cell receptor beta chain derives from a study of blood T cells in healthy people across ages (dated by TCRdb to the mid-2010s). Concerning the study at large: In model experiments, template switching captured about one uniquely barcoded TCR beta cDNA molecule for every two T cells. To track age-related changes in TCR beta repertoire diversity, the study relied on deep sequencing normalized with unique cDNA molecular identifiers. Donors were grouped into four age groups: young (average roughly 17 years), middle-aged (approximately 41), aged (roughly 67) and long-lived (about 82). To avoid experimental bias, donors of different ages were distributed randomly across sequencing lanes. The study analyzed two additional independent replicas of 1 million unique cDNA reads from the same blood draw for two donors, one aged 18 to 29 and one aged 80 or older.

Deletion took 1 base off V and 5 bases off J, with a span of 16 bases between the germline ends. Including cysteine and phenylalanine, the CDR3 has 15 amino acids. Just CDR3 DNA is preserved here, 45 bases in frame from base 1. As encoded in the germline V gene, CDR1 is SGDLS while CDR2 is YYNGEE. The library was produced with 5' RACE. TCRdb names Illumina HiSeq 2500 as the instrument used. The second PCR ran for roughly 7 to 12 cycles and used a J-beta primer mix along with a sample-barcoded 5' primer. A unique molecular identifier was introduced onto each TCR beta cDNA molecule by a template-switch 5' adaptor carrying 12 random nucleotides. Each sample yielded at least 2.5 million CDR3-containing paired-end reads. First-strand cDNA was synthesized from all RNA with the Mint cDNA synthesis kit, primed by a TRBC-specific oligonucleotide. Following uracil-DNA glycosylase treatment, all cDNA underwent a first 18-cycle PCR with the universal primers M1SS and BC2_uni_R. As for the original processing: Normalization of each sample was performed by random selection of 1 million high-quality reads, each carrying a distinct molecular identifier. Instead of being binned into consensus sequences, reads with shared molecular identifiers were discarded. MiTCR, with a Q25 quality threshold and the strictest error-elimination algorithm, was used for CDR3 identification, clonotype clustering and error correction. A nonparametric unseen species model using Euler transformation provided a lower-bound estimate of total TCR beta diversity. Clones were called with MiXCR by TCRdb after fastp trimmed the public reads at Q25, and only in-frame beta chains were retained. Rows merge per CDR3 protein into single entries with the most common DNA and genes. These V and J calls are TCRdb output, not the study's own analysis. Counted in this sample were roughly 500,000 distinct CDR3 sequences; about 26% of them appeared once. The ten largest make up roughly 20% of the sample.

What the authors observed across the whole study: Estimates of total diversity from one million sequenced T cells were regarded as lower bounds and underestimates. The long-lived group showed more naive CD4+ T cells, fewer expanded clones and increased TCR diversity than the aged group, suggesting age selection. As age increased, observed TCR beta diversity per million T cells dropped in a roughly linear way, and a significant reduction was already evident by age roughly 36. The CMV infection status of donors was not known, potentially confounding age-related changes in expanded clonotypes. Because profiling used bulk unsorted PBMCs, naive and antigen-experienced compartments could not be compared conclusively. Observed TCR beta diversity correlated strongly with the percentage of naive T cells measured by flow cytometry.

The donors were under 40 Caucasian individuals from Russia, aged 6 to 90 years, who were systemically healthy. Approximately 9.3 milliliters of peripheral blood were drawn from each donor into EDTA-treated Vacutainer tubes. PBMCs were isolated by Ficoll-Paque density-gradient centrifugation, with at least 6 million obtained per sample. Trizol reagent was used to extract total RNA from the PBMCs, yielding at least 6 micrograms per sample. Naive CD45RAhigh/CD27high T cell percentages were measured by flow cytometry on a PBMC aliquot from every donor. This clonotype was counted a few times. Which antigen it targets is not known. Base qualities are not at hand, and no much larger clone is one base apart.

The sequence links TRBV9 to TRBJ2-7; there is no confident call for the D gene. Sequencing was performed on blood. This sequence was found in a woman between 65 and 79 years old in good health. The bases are TGTGCCAGCAGCGTACTGGGTAATAGGGCAAACGAGCAGTACTTC. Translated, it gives CASSVLGNRANEQYF.